A single sample gave rise to the 23 T cell receptor beta chains below, sequenced in a study of CD8 T cells in Susac syndrome. A quantity of roughly 0.5 to 1 ug RNA underwent reverse transcription using random hexamers. TCRdb independently ran MiXCR on the immunoSEQ multiplex PCR reads; one entry per CDR3 protein. This table has about 210,000 distinct CDR3 sequences, 95% appearing once. Material for sequencing was CD4+ T cells from PBMCs. These TCRs come from a human donor with multiple sclerosis.

This clonotype was observed a handful of times. This chain links TRBV6-5 with TRBJ1-2, with D tentatively TRBD1 (6 bases). Trimming left V 2 bases short and J 4 bases short, with 8 bases between. The germline CDR1 and CDR2 sequences are MNHEY and SVGAGI. The length of the CDR3 is 13 residues. CDR3 nucleotide sequence: TGTGCCAGCAGTTACGTCAGGGGCTATGGCTACACCTTC. It codes for CASSYVRGYGYTF.

The genes are TRBV10-3 and TRBJ1-5; perhaps TRBD1 as D (5 bases). The CDR3 runs 15 residues. Trimming took off 4 bases at V and 3 bases at J, with 13 bases between the two ends. The V gene's germline CDR1 is ENHRY and CDR2 SYGVKD. Here the CDR3 reads CAISGRDSLNQPQHF. CDR3 nucleotides: TGTGCCATCAGTGGAAGAGACAGCCTCAATCAGCCCCAGCATTTT.

This rearrangement joins TRBV20-1 to TRBJ1-1; D may be TRBD1 (6 bases). Per the germline V gene, CDR1 is DFQATT and CDR2 is SNEGSKA (reference sequence). The CDR3 is made up of 13 amino acids. With 3 bases removed from V and 1 base from J, the gap between germline ends came to 9 bases. CDR3 loop: CSASRGQNTEAFF. The DNA of the CDR3 is TGCAGTGCTAGCAGGGGCCAGAACACTGAAGCTTTCTTT.

The chain is built from TRBV30 and TRBJ2-7; D is perhaps TRBD1 (6 bases). CDR3 size: 13 residues. V was pared by 4 bases and J by 4 bases, with 14 bases between. Germline loops: CDR1 GTSNPN, CDR2 SVGIG (reference sequence). DNA for the CDR3: TGTGCCTGGAACGTGCAGGGGCGTTACGAGCAGTACTTC. Encoded protein: CAWNVQGRYEQYF.

The rearrangement joins TRBV5-6 to TRBJ2-5; 11 positions match TRBD2. This CDR3 has 16 amino acids. J gave up 4 bases and V 0 bases, and 5 bases lay outside the gene matches. Germline-derived CDR1 and CDR2 are SGHDT and YYEEEE. The CDR3 sequence: CASSLGASGRLETQYF. CDR3 in DNA: TGTGCCAGCAGCTTGGGGGCTAGCGGGAGGTTAGAGACCCAGTACTTC.

The CDR3 nucleotides are TGTGCCAGCAGCCGCATATCCAATGAGCAGTTCTTC. Its protein is CASSRISNEQFF. The gene calls are TRBV5-6 and TRBJ2-1; D not resolved. Germline CDR1 is SGHDT and CDR2 is YYEEEE. The length of the CDR3 is 12 residues. V dropped 4 bases and J dropped 6 bases, with 8 bases sitting between them.

This chain joins TRBV6-5 and TRBJ2-4; 9 positions match TRBD2. The V gene end was trimmed by 6 bases and the J gene end by 4 bases; junction bases not matched to a gene: 7. Looked up from germline, CDR1 is MNHEY and CDR2 is SVGAGI. The length of the CDR3 is 15 residues. The CDR3 sequence is CASRGSGLAKNIQYF. CDR3 DNA: TGTGCCAGCAGGGGCTCGGGACTAGCTAAAAACATTCAGTACTTC.

CDR3 sequence reads: CSARFGTSLYEQYF. DNA of the CDR3: TGCAGTGCTAGATTTGGGACTAGCCTTTACGAGCAGTACTTC. This chain links TRBV20-1 with TRBJ2-7; 9 bases align to TRBD2. The CDR3 has 14 amino acids. V lost 2 bases to trimming and J lost 4 bases; unmatched junction nucleotides: 6. Germline V gene data show CDR1 as DFQATT and CDR2 as SNEGSKA (reference sequence).

CDR3 sequence reads: CASSVVSRGTEAFF. CDR3 sequence (DNA): TGTGCCAGCAGCGTAGTTAGCAGGGGCACTGAAGCTTTCTTT. V and J are TRBV9 and TRBJ1-1, with D possibly TRBD1 on 6 matching bases. This CDR3 is built from 14 residues. The V gene's germline CDR1 is SGDLS and CDR2 YYNGEE. The V and J ends lost 0 bases and 4 bases respectively, with 10 bases between them.

The genes are TRBV12-3 or TRBV12-4 and TRBJ1-2; tentatively, D is TRBD1 (6 bases). Trimming shortened V by 5 bases and J by 4 bases, and 11 bases separated the two germline ends. This CDR3 is built from 13 residues. The CDR3 spells CASSPGTLYGYTF. DNA for the CDR3: TGTGCCAGCAGTCCCGGGACACTCTATGGCTACACCTTC.

The V gene is TRBV7-9, the J gene TRBJ2-7; D gene unclear. Germline CDR1 is SEHNR and CDR2 is FQNEAQ (reference sequence). Trimming left V 5 bases short and J 5 bases short, with 16 bases between. The CDR3 consists of 14 residues. The CDR3 region is CASSPVATVHEQYF. CDR3 in DNA: TGTGCCAGCAGCCCCGTGGCAACCGTCCACGAGCAGTACTTC. Together with reference TRBV7-9 and TRBJ2-7, the CDR3 gives the full variable domain: DTGVSQNPRHKITKRGQNVTFRCDPISEHNRLYWYRQTLGQGPEFLTYFQNEAQLEKSRLLSDRFSAERPKGSFSTLEIQRTEQGDSAMYLCASSPVATVHEQYFGPGTRLTVT.

The V and J genes are TRBV6-5 and TRBJ1-2; a weak D match, TRBD1 (5 bases). Trimming cost V 0 bases and J 6 bases, with 11 bases left between them. Germline values: CDR1 MNHEY, CDR2 SVGAGI. There are 14 residues in the CDR3. The CDR3 DNA reads as TGTGCCAGCAGTTACTCGACTCAGGGCCATGGCTACACCTTC. It encodes CASSYSTQGHGYTF.

The chain has TRBV19 and TRBJ1-5; TRBD1 is a possible D gene (5 bases). Germline V CDR1 and CDR2: LNHDA, SQIVND (reference sequence). V was clipped by 8 bases and J by 2 bases, with 13 bases between them. The length of the CDR3 is 14 residues. CDR3 nucleotides: TGTGCCAGTGCCCAACGACAGCGCAATCAGCCCCAGCATTTT. It yields the protein CASAQRQRNQPQHF. The full variable domain, in which reference TRBV19 and TRBJ1-5 provide the parts outside the CDR3, is DGGITQSPKYLFRKEGQNVTLSCEQNLNHDAMYWYRQDPGQGLRLIYYSQIVNDFQKGDIAEGYSVSREKKESFPLTVTSAQKNPTAFYLCASAQRQRNQPQHFGDGTRLSIL.

This sequence joins TRBV24-1 and TRBJ2-1, with D tentatively TRBD1 (6 bases). The CDR3 is made up of 16 amino acids. Germline V gene data show CDR1 as KGHDR and CDR2 as SFDVKD. Trimming stripped 2 bases from V and 4 bases from J, with 14 bases between. CDR3 coding DNA: TGTGCCACCAGTGATTCTCGACAGGTTCGGTACAATGAGCAGTTCTTC. Its translation is CATSDSRQVRYNEQFF.

This clonotype has a single count. This rearrangement joins TRBV27 to TRBJ2-7; TRBD1 matches 8 bases. The length of the CDR3 is 15 residues. Germline V gene sequence: CDR1 MNHEY, CDR2 SMNVEV (reference sequence). With 0 bases clipped from V and 3 bases from J, the junction kept 4 bases outside the gene matches. Here the CDR3 reads CASSLSTGVLYEQYF. Written as DNA, the CDR3 is TGTGCCAGCAGTTTATCGACAGGGGTCCTCTACGAGCAGTACTTC.

The chain has TRBV2 and TRBJ1-2; D possibly corresponds to TRBD1 (6 bases). Germline CDR1 reads SNHLY; CDR2 reads FYNNEI. V was cut by 8 bases and J by 8 bases, with 15 bases left in between. The CDR3 is made up of 12 amino acids. The CDR3 nucleotides read TGTGCCAGCGAGGGGGTCAAACGCGGCTACACCTTC. Translation: CASEGVKRGYTF. The full variable domain, completed using reference TRBV2 and TRBJ1-2, is EPEVTQTPSHQVTQMGQEVILRCVPISNHLYFYWYRQILGQKVEFLVSFYNNEISEKSEIFDDQFSVERPDGSNFTLKIRSTKLEDSAMYFCASEGVKRGYTFGSGTRLTVV.

This chain connects TRBV11-2 to TRBJ2-7, with a tentative D call TRBD2 (6 bases). Trimming pared 5 bases from V and 1 base from J, leaving 21 bases between. Germline CDR1 and CDR2: SGHAT and FQNNGV. The CDR3 runs to 17 residues. The DNA for the CDR3 is TGTGCCAGCAGCCCTTATGTGCCCCCAGGAGGGTCCTACGAGCAGTACTTC. Translated: CASSPYVPPGGSYEQYF.

This CDR3 is CSIQDAYYGYTF. CDR3 in DNA: TGCAGCATCCAGGACGCCTACTATGGCTACACCTTC. The chain recombines TRBV29-1 with TRBJ1-2, with D unresolved. The CDR3 runs 12 residues. The V end was cut by 8 bases, the J end by 3 bases, with 13 bases between. Germline CDR1 and CDR2: SQVTM and ANQGSEA.

The J gene is TRBJ2-4, the V gene TRBV2; the D call may be TRBD1 or TRBD2 (7 bases each). The CDR3 sequence is 12 residues long. V lost 7 bases to trimming and J lost 7 bases, with 11 bases between them. Germline CDR1 SNHLY, CDR2 FYNNEI. The CDR3, as DNA: TGTGCCAGCAACAGGGGAGGGAACATTCAGTACTTC. This gives the protein CASNRGGNIQYF.

The chain has TRBV19 and TRBJ2-3; 9 bases are a match to TRBD1. The CDR3 covers 14 residues. Germline V gene sequence: CDR1 LNHDA, CDR2 SQIVND (reference sequence). Trimming took 7 bases from V and 4 from J; bases not matched to a gene: 6. The chain's CDR3 is CASKRQGDPDTQYF. CDR3 bases: TGTGCCAGTAAGCGACAGGGGGATCCAGATACGCAGTATTTT.

The V and J genes are TRBV12-3 or TRBV12-4 and TRBJ2-5; 7 bases match TRBD2. The CDR3 is 15 residues long. Losses at the gene ends were 6 bases for V and 2 bases for J; bases not matched to a gene: 9. Written as DNA, the CDR3 is TGTGCCAGCAGCTTAAAACCGGGAGGACAAGAGACCCAGTACTTC. Its translation is CASSLKPGGQETQYF.

This clonotype came up once. V usage is TRBV15 and J usage is TRBJ2-4, with D possibly being TRBD1 (6 bases). V was cut by 8 bases and J by 8 bases, with 13 bases left in between. CDR1 is LNHNV and CDR2 is YYDKDF in the germline V gene (reference sequence). The CDR3 runs to 12 residues. This chain's CDR3 is CATGWGLDIQYF. The CDR3, as DNA: TGTGCCACCGGGTGGGGGCTGGACATTCAGTACTTC.

The chain carries TRBV20-1 and TRBJ1-2, with no clear D. Trimming pared 1 base from V and 6 bases from J, leaving 6 bases between. The CDR3 is 11 amino acids. Germline CDR1 DFQATT, CDR2 SNEGSKA (reference sequence). CDR3 in amino acids: CSARGPDGYTF. DNA of the CDR3: TGCAGTGCTAGAGGGCCCGATGGCTACACCTTC.